This T cell receptor beta chain was sequenced in a study of shared clonotypes between healthy human individuals. The germline V and J ends were trimmed by 0 bases and 0 bases, with 3 bases remaining between them. This CDR3 has 14 residues. Germline V lookup: CDR1 SGHNT, CDR2 YENEEA. Generated by immunoSEQ multiplex PCR, the TCRdb table keeps only in-frame clones and is missing some. The sample consists of 2,500,000 or so clones, more than 80% of them appearing once. Sequenced sample: naive CD4+ T cells sorted from blood. The subset was: CD45RA+ positively selected. The receptor was isolated from a young man in good health. This chain links TRBV11-3 with TRBJ1-3; D call uncertain. As DNA, the CDR3 is TGTGCCAGCAGCTTAGATGGCTCTGGAAACACCATATATTTT. Residues: CASSLDGSGNTIYF.